Shown below are 5 T cell receptor beta chains from a single sample sequenced in a study of PD-1 blockade in classical Hodgkin lymphoma. The data were produced by immunoSEQ multiplex PCR, yet TCRdb's version contains in-frame clones alone and is incomplete. The sample consists of 95,000 or so clones, over 80% of them appearing once. Every patient experienced relapse after autologous stem cell transplantation, and brentuximab vedotin exposure varied. The material sequenced was peripheral blood mononuclear cells (PBMCs), taken at baseline. Receptor source: a human donor with classical Hodgkin lymphoma.

V gene TRBV30 combines with J gene TRBJ2-1, with D unresolved. Germline values: CDR1 GTSNPN, CDR2 SVGIG (reference sequence). The CDR3 totals 13 residues. Trimming stripped 2 bases from V and 4 bases from J, with 9 bases between. CDR3 residues: CAWSSDRYNEQFF. CDR3 in DNA: TGTGCCTGGAGTTCGGATCGTTACAATGAGCAGTTCTTC. The entire variable domain, with the rest obtained from reference TRBV30 and TRBJ2-1, is as follows: SQTIHQWPATLVQPVGSPLSLECTVEGTSNPNLYWYRQAAGRGLQLLFYSVGIGQISSEVPQNLSASRPQDRQFILSSKKLLLSDSGFYLCAWSSDRYNEQFFGPGTRLTVL.

This clone occurred a few times. DNA for the CDR3: TGTGCCTGGAGTAAGCGGGAAAGGGATACGCAGTATTTT. Translating it yields CAWSKRERDTQYF. The genes are TRBV30 and TRBJ2-3, with 7 bases fitting TRBD2. V dropped 2 bases and J dropped 6; count of bases not matched to a gene: 5. The V gene's germline CDR1 is GTSNPN and CDR2 SVGIG (reference sequence). The CDR3 totals 13 residues.

This clone was detected many times. The chain couples TRBV5-8 to TRBJ2-7; no definite D call. The CDR3 covers 13 residues. Germline lookup yields CDR1 SGHTS and CDR2 YDEGEE. Trimming stripped 2 bases from V and 0 bases from J, with 6 bases between. CDR3 protein: CASSFRSSYEQYF. CDR3 in DNA: TGTGCCAGCAGCTTCAGGAGCTCCTACGAGCAGTACTTC.

The chain has TRBV19 and TRBJ2-1; tentatively, D is TRBD2 (5 bases). Germline values: CDR1 LNHDA, CDR2 SQIVND (reference sequence). V gave up 4 bases and J gave up 8 bases, with 21 bases separating them. This CDR3 contains 16 residues. The CDR3 region has the DNA TGTGCCAGTAGTACCCTTCTAGCCGCCCTTGGGGATGAGCAGTTCTTC. Translated, it gives CASSTLLAALGDEQFF.

The chain has TRBV21-1 and TRBJ2-7; the table gives TRBD1 as D, unverified against the DNA. TRBV21-1 is a documented pseudogene. The CDR3 has 11 amino acids. Here the CDR3 reads CASSDREGAYF. The CDR3 bases are TGTGCCAGCAGCGACCGCGAGGGGGCGTACTTC.